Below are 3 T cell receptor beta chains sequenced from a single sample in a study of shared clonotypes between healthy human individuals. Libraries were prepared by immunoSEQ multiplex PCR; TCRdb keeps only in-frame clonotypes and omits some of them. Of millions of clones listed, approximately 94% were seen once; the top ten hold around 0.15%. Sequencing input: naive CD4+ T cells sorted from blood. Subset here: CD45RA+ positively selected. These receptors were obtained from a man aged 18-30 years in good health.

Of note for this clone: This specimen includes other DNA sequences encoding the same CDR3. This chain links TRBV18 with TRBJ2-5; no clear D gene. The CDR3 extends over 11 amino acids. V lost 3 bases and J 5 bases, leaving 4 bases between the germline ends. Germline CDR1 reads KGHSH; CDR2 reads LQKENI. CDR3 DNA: TGTGCCAGCTCACCGACGGAGACCCAGTACTTC. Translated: CASSPTETQYF.

The DNA for the CDR3 is TGCAGCGCGGGGTACATTGAAGCTTTCTTT. The encoded protein is CSAGYIEAFF. The V and J genes are TRBV29-1 and TRBJ1-1, with D unresolved. The CDR3 runs to 10 residues. Germline V gene lookup returns CDR1 SQVTM and CDR2 ANQGSEA. Between the trimmed V and J ends, which lost 7 bases and 7 bases, there was a span of 10 bases.

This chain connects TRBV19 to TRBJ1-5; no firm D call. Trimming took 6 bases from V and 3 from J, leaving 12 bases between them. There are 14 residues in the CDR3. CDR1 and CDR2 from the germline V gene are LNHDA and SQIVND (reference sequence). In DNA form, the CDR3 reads TGTGCCAGTAGGGATACACCTACCAATCAGCCCCAGCATTTT. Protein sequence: CASRDTPTNQPQHF.